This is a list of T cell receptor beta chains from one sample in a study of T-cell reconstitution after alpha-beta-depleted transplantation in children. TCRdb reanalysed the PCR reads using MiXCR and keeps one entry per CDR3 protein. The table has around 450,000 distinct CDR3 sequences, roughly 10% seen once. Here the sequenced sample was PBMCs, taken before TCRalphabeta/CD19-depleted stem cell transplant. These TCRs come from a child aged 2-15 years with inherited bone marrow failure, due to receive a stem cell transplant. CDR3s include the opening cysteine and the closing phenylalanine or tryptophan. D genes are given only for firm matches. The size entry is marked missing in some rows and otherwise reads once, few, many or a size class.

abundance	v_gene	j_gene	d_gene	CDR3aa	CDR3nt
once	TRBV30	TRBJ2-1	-	CSWSGEGLSYNEQFF	TGTTCCTGGAGTGGGGAAGGGCTCTCCTACAATGAGCAGTTCTTC
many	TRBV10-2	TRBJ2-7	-	CASAGHKIHEQYF	TGCGCCAGCGCGGGACACAAGATTCACGAGCAGTACTTC
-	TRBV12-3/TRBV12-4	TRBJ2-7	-	CASSFNLHGEQYF	TGTGCCAGCAGTTTTAACCTCCACGGGGAGCAGTACTTC
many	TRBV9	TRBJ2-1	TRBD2	CASSPAGLAGRNEQFF	TGTGCCAGCAGCCCAGCGGGACTAGCGGGACGGAATGAGCAGTTCTTC
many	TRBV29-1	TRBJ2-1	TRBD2	CSVEDHSGGAYNEQFF	TGCAGCGTTGAAGACCATAGCGGGGGAGCCTACAATGAGCAGTTCTTC
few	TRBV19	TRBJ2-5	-	CASSINYEVTQYF	TGTGCCAGTAGTATAAACTATGAGGTCACCCAGTACTTC
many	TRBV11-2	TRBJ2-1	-	CASSSQNGAYNEQFF	TGTGCCAGCAGCTCCCAGAATGGCGCTTACAATGAGCAGTTCTTC
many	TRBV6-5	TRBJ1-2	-	CASSGTENYGYTF	TGTGCCAGCAGCGGAACAGAAAACTATGGCTACACCTTC
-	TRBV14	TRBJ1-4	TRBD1	CASRNTGAANDKLFF	TGTGCCAGCAGGAACACAGGGGCGGCTAATGATAAACTGTTTTTT
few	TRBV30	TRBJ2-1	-	CAWTRDASYNEQFF	TGTGCCTGGACTCGGGACGCCTCCTACAATGAGCAGTTCTTC
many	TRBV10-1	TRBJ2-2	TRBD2	CASSPREGIGTGELFF	TGCGCCAGCTCCCCCCGGGAGGGTATTGGCACCGGGGAGCTGTTTTTT
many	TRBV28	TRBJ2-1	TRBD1	CASSFYWPSSGQGFSGEQFF	TGTGCCAGCAGTTTTTACTGGCCTTCCTCGGGACAGGGCTTCTCGGGTGAGCAGTTCTTC
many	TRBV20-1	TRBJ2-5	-	CSAFNGGAETQYF	TGCAGTGCTTTCAATGGAGGGGCTGAGACCCAGTACTTC
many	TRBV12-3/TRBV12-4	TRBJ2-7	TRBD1	CASSRTGDRIYEQYF	TGTGCCAGCAGTCGGACAGGGGACCGGATCTACGAGCAGTACTTC
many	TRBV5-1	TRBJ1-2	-	CASSFLPTEPYGYTF	TGCGCCAGCAGCTTCCTTCCGACAGAACCCTATGGCTACACCTTC
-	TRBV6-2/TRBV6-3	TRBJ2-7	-	CASSYSIPAPTYEQYF	TGTGCCAGCAGTTACTCGATACCGGCCCCTACCTACGAGCAGTACTTC
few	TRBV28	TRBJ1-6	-	CASSSIGAEGDSPLHF	TGTGCCAGCAGTTCCATTGGGGCAGAAGGGGATTCACCCCTCCACTTT
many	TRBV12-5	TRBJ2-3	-	CASGGNLADTQYF	TGTGCTAGTGGTGGAAACTTGGCAGATACGCAGTATTTT
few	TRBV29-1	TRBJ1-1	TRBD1	CSAHHGTGEAFF	TGCAGCGCCCACCACGGGACAGGGGAAGCTTTCTTT
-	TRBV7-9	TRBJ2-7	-	CASSLSTFSYDQYF	TGTGCCAGCAGCTTGAGTACTTTCTCCTACGACCAGTACTTC
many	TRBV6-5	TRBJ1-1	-	CASSLADSRSEAFF	TGTGCCAGCAGTTTGGCGGACAGTAGATCTGAAGCTTTCTTT
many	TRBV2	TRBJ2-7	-	CASRDLGEAYEQYF	TGTGCCAGCAGGGACCTGGGGGAAGCGTACGAGCAGTACTTC
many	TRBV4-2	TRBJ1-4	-	CASSQVTEKLFF	TGTGCCAGCAGCCAAGTTACTGAAAAACTGTTTTTT
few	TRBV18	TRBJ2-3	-	CASSPNFARPDTQYF	TGTGCCAGCTCACCCAACTTCGCTAGACCCGATACGCAGTATTTT
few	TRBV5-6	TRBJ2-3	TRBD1	CASSLSPGQGWDTQYF	TGTGCCAGCAGCTTGTCCCCGGGACAGGGATGGGATACGCAGTATTTT
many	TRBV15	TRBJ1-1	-	CATSVPSNTEAFF	TGTGCCACCAGTGTTCCCTCGAACACTGAAGCTTTCTTT
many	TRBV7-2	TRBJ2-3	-	CASSPRLTRTDTQYF	TGTGCCAGCAGCCCACGACTTACCCGCACAGATACGCAGTATTTT
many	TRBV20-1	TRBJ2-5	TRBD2	CSATTSGWGETQYF	TGCAGTGCTACGACTAGCGGGTGGGGGGAGACCCAGTACTTC
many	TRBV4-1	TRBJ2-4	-	CASSQDKIGLGGRNIQYF	TGCGCCAGCAGCCAAGACAAGATTGGGCTGGGTGGGAGAAACATTCAGTACTTC
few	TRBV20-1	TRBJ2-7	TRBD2	CSARPAGLAGGPYEQYF	TGCAGTGCTAGACCGGCGGGGCTAGCGGGAGGGCCCTACGAGCAGTACTTC
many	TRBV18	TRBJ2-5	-	CASSPRALETQYF	TGTGCCAGCTCACCAAGGGCTTTGGAGACCCAGTACTTC
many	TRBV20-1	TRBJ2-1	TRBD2	CSARDLAGTYNEQFF	TGCAGTGCTAGAGATTTAGCGGGGACCTACAATGAGCAGTTCTTC
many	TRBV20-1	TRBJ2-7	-	CSAIYRVNSYEQYF	TGCAGTGCTATCTACAGGGTCAACTCCTACGAGCAGTACTTC
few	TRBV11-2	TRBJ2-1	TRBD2	CASSRFSSGRATYNEQFF	TGTGCCAGCAGCCGCTTTTCTAGCGGGAGGGCCACCTACAATGAGCAGTTCTTC
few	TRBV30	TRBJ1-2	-	CAWSPTSGPYGYTF	TGTGCCTGGAGTCCAACCTCCGGGCCTTATGGCTACACCTTC
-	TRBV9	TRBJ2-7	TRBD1	CASSVDNRGSEQYF	TGTGCCAGCAGCGTAGACAACAGGGGTAGCGAGCAGTACTTC
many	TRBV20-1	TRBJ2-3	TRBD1	CSASRTGSTDTQYF	TGCAGTGCTAGCAGGACAGGGAGCACAGATACGCAGTATTTT
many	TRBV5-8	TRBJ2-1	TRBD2	CASSSSRGLAGVEQFF	TGTGCCAGCAGCTCCTCAAGGGGGTTAGCGGGAGTGGAGCAGTTCTTC
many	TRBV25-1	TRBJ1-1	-	CASSERQHTEAFF	TGTGCCAGCAGTGAACGACAGCACACTGAAGCTTTCTTT
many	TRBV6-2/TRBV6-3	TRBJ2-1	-	CASSSRGSPYNEQFF	TGTGCCAGCTCCTCTCGAGGGTCCCCCTACAATGAGCAGTTCTTC
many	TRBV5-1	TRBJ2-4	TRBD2	CASSRVAGGPEYF	TGCGCCAGCAGCCGGGTAGCGGGAGGGCCTGAGTACTTC
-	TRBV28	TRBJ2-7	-	CASSLMGWERYEQYF	TGTGCCAGCAGCCTTATGGGGTGGGAGAGGTACGAGCAGTACTTC
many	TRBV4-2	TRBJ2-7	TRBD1	CASSPGQGNAGDYEQYF	TGTGCCAGCAGCCCCGGACAGGGGAACGCTGGGGACTACGAGCAGTACTTC
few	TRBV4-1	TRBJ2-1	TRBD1	CASSQNGQDEQFF	TGCGCCAGCAGCCAGAACGGACAGGATGAGCAGTTCTTC
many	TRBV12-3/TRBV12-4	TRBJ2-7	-	CASSLEGISYEQYF	TGTGCCAGCAGTTTAGAGGGTATTTCCTACGAGCAGTACTTC
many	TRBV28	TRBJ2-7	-	CASRVTAGPLREQYF	TGTGCCAGCAGGGTTACGGCAGGGCCGCTGCGCGAGCAGTACTTC